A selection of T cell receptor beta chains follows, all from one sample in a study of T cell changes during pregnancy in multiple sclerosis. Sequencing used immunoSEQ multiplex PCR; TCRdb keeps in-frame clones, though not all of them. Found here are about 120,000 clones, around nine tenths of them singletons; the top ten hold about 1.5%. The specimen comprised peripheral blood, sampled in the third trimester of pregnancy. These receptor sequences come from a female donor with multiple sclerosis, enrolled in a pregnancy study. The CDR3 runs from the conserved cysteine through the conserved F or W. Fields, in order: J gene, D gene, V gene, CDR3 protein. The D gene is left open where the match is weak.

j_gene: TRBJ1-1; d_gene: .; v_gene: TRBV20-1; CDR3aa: CSARETASAFF
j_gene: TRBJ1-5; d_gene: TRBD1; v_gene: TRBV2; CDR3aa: CASSEFSGGSSNQPQHF
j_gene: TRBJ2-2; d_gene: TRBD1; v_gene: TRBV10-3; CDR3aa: CAIRRTGETGELFF
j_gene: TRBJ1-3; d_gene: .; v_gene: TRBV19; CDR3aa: CASSTAGPSGNTIYF
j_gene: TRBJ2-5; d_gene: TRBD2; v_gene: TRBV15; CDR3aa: CATSQLAVQETQYF
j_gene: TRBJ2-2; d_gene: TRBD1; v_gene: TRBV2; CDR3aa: CASSEPGGGNTGELFF
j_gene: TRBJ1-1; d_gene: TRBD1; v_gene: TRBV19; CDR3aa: CASSAPTGGTEAFF
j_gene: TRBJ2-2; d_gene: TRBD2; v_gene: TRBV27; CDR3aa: CASNGRVGTGELFF
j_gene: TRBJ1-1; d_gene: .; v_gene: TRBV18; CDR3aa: CASVAGAANTEAFF
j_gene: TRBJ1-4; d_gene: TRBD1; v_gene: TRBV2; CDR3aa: CASSTFGQATNEKLFF
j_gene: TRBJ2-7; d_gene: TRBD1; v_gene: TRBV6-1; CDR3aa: CASGRGQGGYEQYF
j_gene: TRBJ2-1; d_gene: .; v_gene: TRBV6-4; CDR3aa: CASSVSGNHNEQFF
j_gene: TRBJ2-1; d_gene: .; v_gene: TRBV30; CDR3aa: CAWRLVGQGFFNEQFF
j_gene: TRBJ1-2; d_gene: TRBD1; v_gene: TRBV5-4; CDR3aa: CASSWTGRDYGYTF
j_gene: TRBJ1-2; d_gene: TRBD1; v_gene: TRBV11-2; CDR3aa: CASSLETGKSLSGYTF
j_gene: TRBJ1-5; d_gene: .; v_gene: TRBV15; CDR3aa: CATSSQLNQPQHF
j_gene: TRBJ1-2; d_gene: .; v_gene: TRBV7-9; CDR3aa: CASSPLTETRVYGYTF
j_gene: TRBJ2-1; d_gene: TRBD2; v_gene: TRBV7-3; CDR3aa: CASSLGGGTYNEQFF
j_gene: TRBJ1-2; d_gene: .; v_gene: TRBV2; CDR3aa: CASSAPTGIDYGYTF
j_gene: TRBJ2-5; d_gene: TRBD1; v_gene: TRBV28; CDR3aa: CASSSGTARTQYF
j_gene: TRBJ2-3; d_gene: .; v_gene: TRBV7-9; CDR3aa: CASSSTSASSTDTQYF
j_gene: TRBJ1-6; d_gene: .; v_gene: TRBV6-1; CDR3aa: CASSERAWNSPLHF
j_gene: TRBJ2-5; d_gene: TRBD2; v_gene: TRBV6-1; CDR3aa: CASSVTSGRANIETQYF
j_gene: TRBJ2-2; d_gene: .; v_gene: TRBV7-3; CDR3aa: CASSLEAADTGELFF
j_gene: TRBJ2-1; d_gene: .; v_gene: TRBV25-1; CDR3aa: CASSEWGSDNEQFF
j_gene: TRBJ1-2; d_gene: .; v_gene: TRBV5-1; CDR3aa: CASVNEPRSYGYTF
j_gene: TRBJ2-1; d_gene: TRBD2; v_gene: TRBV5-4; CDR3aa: CASSPRKSGGYNEQFF
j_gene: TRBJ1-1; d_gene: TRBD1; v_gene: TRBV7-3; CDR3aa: CASSKTRTGVSTEAFF
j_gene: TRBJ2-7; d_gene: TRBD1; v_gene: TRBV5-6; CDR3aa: CASSYFTGTGDYEQYF
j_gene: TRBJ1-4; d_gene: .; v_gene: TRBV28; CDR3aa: CASSSTDRGDEKLFF
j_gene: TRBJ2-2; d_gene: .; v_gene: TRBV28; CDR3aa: CASSFRLFNTGELFF
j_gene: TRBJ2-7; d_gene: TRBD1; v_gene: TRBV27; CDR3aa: CASSPGQFYEQYF
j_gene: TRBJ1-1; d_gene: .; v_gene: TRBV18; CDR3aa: CASSPETYTEAFF
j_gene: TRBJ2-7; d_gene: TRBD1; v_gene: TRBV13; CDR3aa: CASRLSGQASYEQYF
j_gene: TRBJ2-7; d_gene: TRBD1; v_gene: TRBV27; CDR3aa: CASSLGQGGNEQYF
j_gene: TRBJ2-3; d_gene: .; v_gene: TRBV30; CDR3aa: CAWSVRLGASRGFDTQYF
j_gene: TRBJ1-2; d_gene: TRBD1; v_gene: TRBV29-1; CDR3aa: CSVETFRGQRDGYTF
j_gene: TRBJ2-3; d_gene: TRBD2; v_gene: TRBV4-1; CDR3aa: CASSEGSSGGRLSTDTQYF
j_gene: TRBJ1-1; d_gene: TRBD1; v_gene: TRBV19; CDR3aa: CASSMQAGTGGNTEAFF
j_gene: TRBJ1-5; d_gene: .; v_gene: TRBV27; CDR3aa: CASSFPDQPQHF